Following are 20 T cell receptor beta chains from one sample sequenced in a study of T cell repertoires in cytomegalovirus infection. Antigens for these TCRs are unknown. Each CDR3 protein gets one entry after TCRdb re-called the reads with MiXCR. The sample lists roughly 130,000 distinct CDR3 sequences, approximately 24% occurring once. What was sequenced was PBMCs, sequenced either directly or after in vitro stimulation (not recorded which). All receptors come from a human donor in good health (CMV status not recorded). Some clones in this sample may be carry-over from other donors' samples.

The chain links TRBV27 to TRBJ2-3; D gene uncertain. Germline V gene data show CDR1 as MNHEY and CDR2 as SMNVEV (reference sequence). The CDR3 length is 14 residues. Trimming cost V 3 bases and J 3 bases, with 10 bases left between them. CDR3 sequence reads: CASSFVDGTDTQYF. CDR3 DNA sequence: TGTGCCAGCAGTTTCGTGGATGGGACAGATACGCAGTATTTT.

The genes are TRBV29-1 and TRBJ2-1; 9 bases align to TRBD1. The CDR3 length is 14 residues. In germline, CDR1 is SQVTM, CDR2 ANQGSEA. Trimming took 4 bases from V and 10 from J; bases not matched to a gene: 11. CDR3 residues: CSVGSGQGTLEQFF. The CDR3, as DNA: TGCAGCGTTGGATCGGGACAGGGTACATTAGAGCAGTTCTTC.

This clonotype was seen at least ten times. The V gene is TRBV15, the J gene TRBJ2-5, with D uncertain. Trimming cost V 4 bases and J 1 base, with 7 bases left between them. The CDR3 has 13 amino acids. The germline CDR1 and CDR2 sequences are LNHNV and YYDKDF (reference sequence). CDR3 sequence (DNA): TGTGCCACCAGCAATAGGGCCCAAGAGACCCAGTACTTC. As protein: CATSNRAQETQYF.

In this sample, this clonotype turned up a few times. The gene calls are TRBV5-4 and TRBJ2-4, with D hard to call. In germline, CDR1 is SGHNT, CDR2 YYREEE (reference sequence). The length of the CDR3 is 17 residues. With 4 bases removed from V and 0 bases from J, the gap between germline ends came to 17 bases. Here the CDR3 DNA reads TGTGCCAGCAGCGCCACTCCTACCCCACTAGCCAAAAACATTCAGTACTTC. Protein: CASSATPTPLAKNIQYF.

There are a few counts of this clonotype. The chain recombines TRBV20-1 with TRBJ2-7, with D tentatively TRBD1 (5 bases). The CDR3 has 10 residues. The V end lost 3 bases, the J end lost 6 bases, and 6 bases lay between the germline ends. The germline CDR1 and CDR2 sequences are DFQATT and SNEGSKA (reference sequence). The CDR3 region is CSARTVEQYF. CDR3 in DNA: TGCAGTGCTAGGACAGTCGAGCAGTACTTC.

This clonotype was counted between two and nine times. The rearrangement joins TRBV7-6 to TRBJ2-2; 8 bases align to TRBD1. Germline V gives CDR1 SGHVS, CDR2 FNYEAQ. The V gene end was trimmed by 1 base and the J gene end by 4 bases; junction bases not matched to a gene: 2. The CDR3 runs 15 residues. Here the CDR3 DNA reads TGTGCCAGCAGCTTAGGAGACAGGGGCACCGGGGAGCTGTTTTTT. Protein sequence: CASSLGDRGTGELFF.

The chain joins TRBV7-9 to TRBJ2-3; D call uncertain. The CDR3 is 16 amino acids. Germline CDR1 is SEHNR and CDR2 is FQNEAQ (reference sequence). The V and J ends lost 1 base and 0 bases respectively, with 11 bases between them. The CDR3 is CASSLVSWASTDTQYF. As DNA, the CDR3 is TGTGCCAGCAGCTTAGTGTCTTGGGCTAGCACAGATACGCAGTATTTT.

This clonotype was found a few times. The chain joins TRBV4-1 to TRBJ1-4; D not certain. The CDR3 sequence is 16 residues long. CDR1 is MGHRA and CDR2 is YSYEKL in the germline V gene. The V and J ends lost 4 bases and 0 bases respectively, with 12 bases between them. CDR3 in DNA: TGCGCCAGCAGCCTTAATTGGGGTCCAACTAATGAAAAACTGTTTTTT. This translates into CASSLNWGPTNEKLFF.

This clonotype was picked up many times. The gene calls are TRBV12-5 and TRBJ2-1, with D possibly being TRBD2 (6 bases). Trimming took off 2 bases at V and 8 bases at J, with 10 bases between the two ends. Germline loops: CDR1 LGHNT, CDR2 FRNRAP. The CDR3 sequence is 13 residues long. The CDR3 loop is CASGLSRLDEQFF. DNA for the CDR3: TGTGCTAGTGGTTTGTCTCGACTAGATGAGCAGTTCTTC.

The sample holds many counts of this clonotype. The J gene is TRBJ1-1, the V gene TRBV7-2, with D maybe TRBD1 (5 bases). The CDR3 spans 14 residues. V lost 5 bases and J 1 base, leaving 11 bases between the germline ends. Germline-derived CDR1 and CDR2 are SGHTA and FQGNSA. CDR3: CASSRGQGNTEAFF. DNA for the CDR3: TGTGCCAGCAGCCGCGGGCAGGGGAACACTGAAGCTTTCTTT.

The rearrangement joins TRBV11-3 to TRBJ1-6; D gene ambiguous. Per germline, CDR1 SGHNT and CDR2 YENEEA. The CDR3 extends over 15 amino acids. V was trimmed by 5 bases and J by 10 bases, leaving 18 bases between them. CDR3 sequence: CASSPDRLDGSPLHF. CDR3 sequence (DNA): TGTGCCAGCAGCCCCGACCGACTCGATGGGTCACCCCTCCACTTT.

This clonotype has a count of ten or more. V and J are TRBV7-8 and TRBJ2-1; 12 bases line up with TRBD2. Germline values: CDR1 SGHVS, CDR2 FQNEAQ. The CDR3 sequence is 15 residues long. J was trimmed by 6 bases and V by 5 bases; bases with no gene match: 5. Here the CDR3 reads CASSPGLAGINEQFF. The CDR3 bases are TGTGCCAGCAGCCCAGGACTAGCGGGGATCAATGAGCAGTTCTTC. Variable domain in full (rest from reference TRBV7-8 and TRBJ2-1): GAGVSQSPRYKVAKRGQDVALRCDPISGHVSLFWYQQALGQGPEFLTYFQNEAQLDKSGLPSDRFFAERPEGSVSTLKIQRTQQEDSAVYLCASSPGLAGINEQFFGPGTRLTVL.

The chain carries TRBV15 and TRBJ2-3; no clear D. V dropped 3 bases and J dropped 4 bases, with 2 bases sitting between them. The CDR3 is made up of 11 amino acids. CDR1 and CDR2 from the germline V gene are LNHNV and YYDKDF (reference sequence). The CDR3 protein is CATSSADTQYF. DNA of the CDR3: TGTGCCACCAGCAGTGCAGATACGCAGTATTTT.

In its sample, this clonotype was seen many times. The genes are TRBV9 and TRBJ2-1; 13 positions agree with TRBD2. Per germline, CDR1 SGDLS and CDR2 YYNGEE. After removal of 4 bases from V and 6 bases from J, the junction contained 7 bases not matched to a gene. CDR3 length: 16 residues. The CDR3 DNA reads TGTGCCAGCAGCCCTACTAGCGGGAGGGGTAGCAATGAGCAGTTCTTC. It yields the protein CASSPTSGRGSNEQFF.

This clonotype was counted a few times. This chain connects TRBV7-6 to TRBJ1-5; D uncertain. This CDR3 comprises 14 residues. Trimming removed 3 bases from V and 4 bases from J, with 10 bases in between. In germline, CDR1 is SGHVS, CDR2 FNYEAQ. The CDR3 here is CASSLALGNQPQHF. CDR3 sequence (DNA): TGTGCCAGCAGCTTGGCCCTGGGGAATCAGCCCCAGCATTTT.

This clonotype was found many times. The chain couples TRBV7-8 to TRBJ1-5, with D perhaps TRBD1 (6 bases). Trimming took off 5 bases at V and 0 bases at J, with 17 bases between the two ends. Germline lookup yields CDR1 SGHVS and CDR2 FQNEAQ. This CDR3 contains 17 residues. The DNA for the CDR3 is TGTGCCAGCAGCGATGACAGGATAGGAGATAGCAATCAGCCCCAGCATTTT. It yields the protein CASSDDRIGDSNQPQHF.

V and J are TRBV19 and TRBJ1-1; D is uncertain. Germline assignment: CDR1 LNHDA and CDR2 SQIVND (reference sequence). This CDR3 region has 10 residues. The ends were cut back, 6 bases at V and 11 bases at J, with 10 bases in the middle. The CDR3 region is CASRGEVAFF. In DNA, the CDR3 is TGTGCCAGTAGAGGAGAGGTGGCTTTCTTT.

This clonotype was counted a few times. J is TRBJ2-1 and V is TRBV6-8; 8 bases line up with TRBD1. This CDR3 comprises 15 residues. The J segment lost 9 bases and the V segment lost 4 bases, leaving 11 bases of the junction unmatched. CDR1 MNHGY and CDR2 SAAAGT come from the germline V gene. CDR3 DNA: TGTGCCAGCAGTTCGACAGGGGTTCGCGGTGGTGAGCAGTTCTTC. As protein: CASSSTGVRGGEQFF.

J is TRBJ2-1 and V is TRBV9; possibly TRBD1 for D (5 bases). Germline loops: CDR1 SGDLS, CDR2 YYNGEE. Trimming left V 4 bases short and J 0 bases short, with 14 bases between. There are 16 residues in the CDR3. Written as DNA, the CDR3 is TGTGCCAGCAGCACCCACGACAGTCTCTCCTACAATGAGCAGTTCTTC. It yields the protein CASSTHDSLSYNEQFF.

V is TRBV10-3 and J is TRBJ2-7, with 12 bases matching TRBD1. This CDR3 comprises 15 residues. Unmatched junction bases numbered 6, after V lost 4 bases and J lost 5 bases. Germline V gene data show CDR1 as ENHRY and CDR2 as SYGVKD. The CDR3 spells CAISATGTGGNEQYF. The CDR3 DNA is TGTGCCATCAGTGCCACCGGGACAGGGGGCAACGAGCAGTACTTC.